A single T cell receptor (beta chain) is shown here with its context. Produced via immunoSEQ multiplex PCR; TCRdb's table is partial and in-frame only. The repertoire holds some 390,000 clones, with roughly nine tenths as singletons. Germline CDR1 and CDR2: SGHTA and FQGNSA. The CDR3 extends over 18 amino acids. Trimming took 4 bases from V and 1 from J; bases not matched to a gene: 9. These data belong to a study of blood T cell repertoires in COVID-19. The material sequenced was PBMCs or T cells enriched from blood (not recorded which). The receptor was isolated from a man aged 30-40 years who had recovered from COVID-19. The V call is TRBV7-2, the J call TRBJ2-1, with 11 nucleotides matching TRBD2. The CDR3 loop is CASSSPGLAVFSYNEQFF. CDR3 sequence (DNA): TGTGCCAGCAGCTCCCCGGGACTAGCGGTTTTTTCCTACAATGAGCAGTTCTTC.